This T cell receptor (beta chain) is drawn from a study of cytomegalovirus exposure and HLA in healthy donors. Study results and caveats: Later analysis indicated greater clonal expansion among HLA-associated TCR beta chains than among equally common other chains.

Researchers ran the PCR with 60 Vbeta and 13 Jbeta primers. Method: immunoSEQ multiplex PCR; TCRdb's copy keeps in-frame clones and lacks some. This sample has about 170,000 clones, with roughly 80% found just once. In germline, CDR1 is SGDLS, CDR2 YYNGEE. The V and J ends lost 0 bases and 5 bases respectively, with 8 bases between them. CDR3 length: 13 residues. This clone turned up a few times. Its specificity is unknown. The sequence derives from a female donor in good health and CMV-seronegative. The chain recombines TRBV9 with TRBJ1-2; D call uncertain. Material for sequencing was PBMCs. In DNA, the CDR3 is TGTGCCAGCAGCGTAGGTCCGGGTTATGGCTACACCTTC. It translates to CASSVGPGYGYTF.